Listed below are T cell receptor beta chains from one sample, sequenced in a study of cytomegalovirus exposure and HLA in healthy donors. Sequencing was performed with immunoSEQ multiplex PCR; in TCRdb, only in-frame clones are kept and a portion is missing. The sample shows 85,000 to 110,000 clones, 65% to 85% of them seen only once. The specimen was PBMCs. Receptor source: a man in his fifties or sixties in good health and CMV-seropositive. Each CDR3 is given with its conserved first and last residue. A D gene is named only where the DNA matches it firmly. A row's size may be missing; if present it is once, few, many or a size class.

d_call,cdr3_length,v_call,j_call,clone_size,cdr3_aa,cdr3_nt
.,14,TRBV5-6,TRBJ1-2,few,CASSRGRPGYGYTF,TGTGCCAGCAGCCGGGGTAGACCTGGCTATGGCTACACCTTC
TRBD1,21,TRBV5-1,TRBJ2-7,.,CASSLGLGGDRGVPWTYEQYF,TGCGCCAGCAGCTTAGGGCTTGGCGGGGACAGGGGTGTACCTTGGACCTACGAGCAGTACTTC
TRBD1,14,TRBV7-2,TRBJ2-3,few,CASSRQGGTDTQYF,TGTGCCAGCAGCCGACAGGGTGGCACAGATACGCAGTATTTT
TRBD2,15,TRBV2,TRBJ2-7,.,CASSGALAGVGEQYF,TGTGCCAGCAGTGGTGCTCTAGCGGGAGTAGGCGAGCAGTACTTC
TRBD1,17,TRBV19,TRBJ2-7,.,CASSIDHKTGSSYEQYF,TGTGCCAGTAGTATAGATCATAAGACAGGGAGCTCCTACGAGCAGTACTTC
TRBD1,13,TRBV6-1,TRBJ1-1,.,CASTRGLDTEAFF,TGTGCCAGCACGAGGGGGCTGGACACTGAAGCTTTCTTT
TRBD2,15,TRBV7-9,TRBJ2-1,.,CASSPTSGYYNEQFF,TGTGCCAGCAGCCCCACTAGCGGGTACTACAATGAGCAGTTCTTC
TRBD1,13,TRBV7-9,TRBJ1-1,.,CASSYRGLGEAFF,TGTGCCAGCAGCTACAGGGGCTTAGGTGAAGCTTTCTTT
.,15,TRBV9,TRBJ2-3,.,CASSVDPKMTDTQYF,TGTGCCAGCAGCGTAGATCCAAAAATGACAGATACGCAGTATTTT
.,15,TRBV7-6,TRBJ1-5,.,CASSLGPEEGQPQHF,TGTGCCAGCAGCTTAGGTCCAGAGGAAGGACAGCCCCAGCATTTT
.,16,TRBV5-1,TRBJ2-3,.,CASSLVRGASTDTQYF,TGCGCCAGCAGCTTGGTACGCGGGGCTAGCACAGATACGCAGTATTTT
TRBD1,16,TRBV18,TRBJ1-3,.,CASSDGGTVSGNTIYF,TGTGCCAGCTCTGATGGGGGGACAGTCTCTGGAAACACCATATATTTT
TRBD1,15,TRBV6-5,TRBJ2-7,.,CASSVEGGDSYEQYF,TGTGCCAGCAGTGTGGAAGGGGGCGATTCTTACGAGCAGTACTTC
TRBD1,16,TRBV30,TRBJ1-3,.,CAWSNGQGASGNTIYF,TGTGCCTGGAGTAACGGACAGGGTGCCTCTGGAAACACCATATATTTT
TRBD2,17,TRBV5-1,TRBJ2-7,few,CASSLESSGRGAYEQYF,TGCGCCAGCAGCTTGGAGTCTAGCGGGAGAGGTGCCTACGAGCAGTACTTC
TRBD1,15,TRBV18,TRBJ2-7,once,CASSPGQGASYEQYF,TGTGCCAGCTCACCGGGACAGGGGGCTTCTTACGAGCAGTACTTC
.,15,TRBV6-6,TRBJ2-2,.,CASSYRGQNTGELFF,TGTGCCAGCAGTTACCGCGGACAGAACACCGGGGAGCTGTTTTTT
.,15,TRBV7-3,TRBJ2-1,.,CASSLSRDSPGEQFF,TGTGCCAGCAGCTTATCCCGGGACTCTCCGGGTGAGCAGTTCTTC
TRBD2,15,TRBV6-1,TRBJ2-3,.,CASSLSAGGTDTQYF,TGTGCCAGCAGTCTATCAGCGGGAGGCACAGATACGCAGTATTTT
.,14,TRBV5-1,TRBJ2-7,few,CASSLQVSSYEQYF,TGCGCCAGCAGCTTGCAGGTTAGCTCCTACGAGCAGTACTTC
TRBD1,15,TRBV28,TRBJ1-5,.,CASSPGQPSNQPQHF,TGTGCCAGCAGTCCGGGACAGCCGAGCAATCAGCCCCAGCATTTT
.,14,TRBV5-1,TRBJ2-2,.,CASSQQGNTGELFF,TGCGCCAGCAGTCAACAGGGGAACACCGGGGAGCTGTTTTTT
TRBD2,15,TRBV19,TRBJ2-3,.,CASSIAGGRPDTQYF,TGTGCCAGTAGTATCGCGGGAGGACGTCCTGATACGCAGTATTTT
TRBD2,17,TRBV28,TRBJ2-7,.,CASSIFSGLAGTYEQYF,TGTGCCAGCAGTATTTTTTCGGGACTAGCGGGGACCTACGAGCAGTACTTC
TRBD2,14,TRBV2,TRBJ2-7,few,CASRLAGTGSEQYF,TGTGCCAGCAGATTAGCGGGGACCGGTAGCGAGCAGTACTTC
.,14,TRBV6-6,TRBJ2-7,.,CASSAPGGAYEQYF,TGTGCCAGCAGTGCCCCCGGGGGAGCCTACGAGCAGTACTTC